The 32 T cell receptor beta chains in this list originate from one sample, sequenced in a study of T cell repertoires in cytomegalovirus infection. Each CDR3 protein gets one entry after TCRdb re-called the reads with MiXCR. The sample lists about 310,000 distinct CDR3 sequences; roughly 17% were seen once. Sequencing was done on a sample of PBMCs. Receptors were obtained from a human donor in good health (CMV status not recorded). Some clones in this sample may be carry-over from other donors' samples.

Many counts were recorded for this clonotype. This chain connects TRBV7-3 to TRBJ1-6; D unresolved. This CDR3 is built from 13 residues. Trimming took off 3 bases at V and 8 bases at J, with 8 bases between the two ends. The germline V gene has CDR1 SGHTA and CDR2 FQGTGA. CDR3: CASSFGRDSPLHF. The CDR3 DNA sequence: TGTGCCAGCAGCTTCGGGCGGGATTCACCCCTCCACTTT.

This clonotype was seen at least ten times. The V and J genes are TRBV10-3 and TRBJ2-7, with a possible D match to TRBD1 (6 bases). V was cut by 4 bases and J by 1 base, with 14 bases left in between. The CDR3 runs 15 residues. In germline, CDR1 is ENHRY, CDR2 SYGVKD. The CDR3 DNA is TGTGCCATCAGTGTGATTCGGACAGAGTCCTACGAGCAGTACTTC. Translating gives CAISVIRTESYEQYF.

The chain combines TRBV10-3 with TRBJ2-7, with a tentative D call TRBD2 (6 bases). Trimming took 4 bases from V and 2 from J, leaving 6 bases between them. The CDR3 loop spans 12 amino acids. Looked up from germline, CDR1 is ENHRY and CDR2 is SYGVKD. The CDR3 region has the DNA TGTGCCATCAGTGGACTAGCCTACGAGCAGTACTTC. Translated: CAISGLAYEQYF.

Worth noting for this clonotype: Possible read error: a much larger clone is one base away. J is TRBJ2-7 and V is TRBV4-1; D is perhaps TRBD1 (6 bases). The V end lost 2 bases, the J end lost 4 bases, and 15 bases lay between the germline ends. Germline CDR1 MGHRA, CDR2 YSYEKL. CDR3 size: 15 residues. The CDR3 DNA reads TGCGCCAGCAGCCAATATGGTCCAGGGGAATACGAGCAGTACTTC. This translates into CASSQYGPGEYEQYF.

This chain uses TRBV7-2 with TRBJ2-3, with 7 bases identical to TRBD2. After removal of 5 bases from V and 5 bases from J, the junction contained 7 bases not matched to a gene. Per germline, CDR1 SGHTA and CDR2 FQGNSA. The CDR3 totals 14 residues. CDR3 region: CASSKEGRGDTQYF. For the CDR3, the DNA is TGTGCCAGCAGCAAAGAGGGGAGGGGAGATACGCAGTATTTT.

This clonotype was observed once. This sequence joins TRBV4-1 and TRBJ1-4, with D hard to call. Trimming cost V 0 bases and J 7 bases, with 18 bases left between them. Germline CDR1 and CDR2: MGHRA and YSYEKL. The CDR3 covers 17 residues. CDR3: CASSQEGPGLGGEKLFF. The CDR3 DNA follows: TGCGCCAGCAGCCAAGAAGGTCCGGGGTTGGGTGGTGAAAAACTGTTTTTT.

CDR3 sequence (DNA): TGTGCCAGCAACTTCGGGGGAGCGGACACCGGGGAGCTGTTTTTT. Its translation is CASNFGGADTGELFF. The rearrangement links TRBV2 to TRBJ2-2; weak D call: TRBD2 (6 bases). The CDR3 consists of 15 residues. Trimming left V 7 bases short and J 3 bases short, with 15 bases between. Germline CDR1 SNHLY, CDR2 FYNNEI. Variable domain in full (rest from reference TRBV2 and TRBJ2-2): EPEVTQTPSHQVTQMGQEVILRCVPISNHLYFYWYRQILGQKVEFLVSFYNNEISEKSEIFDDQFSVERPDGSNFTLKIRSTKLEDSAMYFCASNFGGADTGELFFGEGSRLTVL.

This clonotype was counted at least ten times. In DNA, the CDR3 is TGTGCCAGCAGCTTAAGCGGCCTAGGGCCCCACTCCTACGAGCAGTACTTC. It encodes CASSLSGLGPHSYEQYF. The genes are TRBV7-2 and TRBJ2-7; D perhaps matches TRBD2 (5 bases). The CDR3 contains 17 residues. Germline V gene data show CDR1 as SGHTA and CDR2 as FQGNSA. The ends were cut back, 2 bases at V and 0 bases at J, with 17 bases in the middle.

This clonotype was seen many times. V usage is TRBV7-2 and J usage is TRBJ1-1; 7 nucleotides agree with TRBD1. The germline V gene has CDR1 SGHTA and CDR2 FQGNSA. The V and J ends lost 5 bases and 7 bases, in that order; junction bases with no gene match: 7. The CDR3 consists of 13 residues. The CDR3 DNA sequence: TGTGCCAGCAGCCCCCGGACAGGAGATGAAGCTTTCTTT. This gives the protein CASSPRTGDEAFF.

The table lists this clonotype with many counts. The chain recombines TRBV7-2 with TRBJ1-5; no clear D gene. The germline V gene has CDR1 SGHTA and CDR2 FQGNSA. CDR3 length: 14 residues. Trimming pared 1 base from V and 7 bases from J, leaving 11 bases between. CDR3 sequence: CASSLEGFGQPQHF. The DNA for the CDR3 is TGTGCCAGCAGCTTAGAAGGGTTTGGACAGCCCCAGCATTTT.

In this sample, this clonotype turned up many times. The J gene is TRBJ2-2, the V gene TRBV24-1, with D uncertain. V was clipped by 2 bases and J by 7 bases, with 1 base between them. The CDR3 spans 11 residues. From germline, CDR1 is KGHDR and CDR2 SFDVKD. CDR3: CATSDYGELFF. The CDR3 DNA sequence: TGTGCCACCAGTGATTACGGGGAGCTGTTTTTT.

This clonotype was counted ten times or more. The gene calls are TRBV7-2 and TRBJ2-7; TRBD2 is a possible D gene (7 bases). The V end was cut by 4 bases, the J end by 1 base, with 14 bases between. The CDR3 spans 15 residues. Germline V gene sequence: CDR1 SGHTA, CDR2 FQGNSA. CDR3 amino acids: CASSWGGGLSYEQYF. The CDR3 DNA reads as TGTGCCAGCAGCTGGGGAGGGGGACTGTCCTACGAGCAGTACTTC. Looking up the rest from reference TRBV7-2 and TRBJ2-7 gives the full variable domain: GAGVSQSPSNKVTEKGKDVELRCDPISGHTALYWYRQSLGQGLEFLIYFQGNSAPDKSGLPSDRFSAERTGGSVSTLTIQRTQQEDSAVYLCASSWGGGLSYEQYFGPGTRLTVT.

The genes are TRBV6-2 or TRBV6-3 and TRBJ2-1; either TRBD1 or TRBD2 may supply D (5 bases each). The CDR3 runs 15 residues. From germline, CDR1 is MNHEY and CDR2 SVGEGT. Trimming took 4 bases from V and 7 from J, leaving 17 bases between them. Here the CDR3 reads CASSFSGTHPNEQFF. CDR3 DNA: TGTGCCAGCAGTTTCTCCGGGACGCACCCTAATGAGCAGTTCTTC.

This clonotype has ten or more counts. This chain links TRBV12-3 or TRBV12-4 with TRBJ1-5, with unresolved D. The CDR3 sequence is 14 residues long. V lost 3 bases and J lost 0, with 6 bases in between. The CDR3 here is CASSFTTSNQPQHF. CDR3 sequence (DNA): TGTGCCAGCAGTTTTACCACTAGCAATCAGCCCCAGCATTTT.

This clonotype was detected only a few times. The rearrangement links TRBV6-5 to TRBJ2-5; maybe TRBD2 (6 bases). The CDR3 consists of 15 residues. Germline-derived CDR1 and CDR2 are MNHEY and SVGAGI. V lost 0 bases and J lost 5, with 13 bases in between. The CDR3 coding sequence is TGTGCCAGCAGTTACTCCGGGGGAGGCGGTGAGACCCAGTACTTC. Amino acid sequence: CASSYSGGGGETQYF.

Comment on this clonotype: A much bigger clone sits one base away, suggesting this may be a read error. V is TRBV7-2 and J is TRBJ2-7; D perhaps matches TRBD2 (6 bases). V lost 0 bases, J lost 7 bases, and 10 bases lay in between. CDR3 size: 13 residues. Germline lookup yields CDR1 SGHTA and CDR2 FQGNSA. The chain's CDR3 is CASSLAGDWEQYF. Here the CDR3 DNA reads TGTGCCAGCAGCTTAGCGGGGGACTGGGAGCAGTACTTC.

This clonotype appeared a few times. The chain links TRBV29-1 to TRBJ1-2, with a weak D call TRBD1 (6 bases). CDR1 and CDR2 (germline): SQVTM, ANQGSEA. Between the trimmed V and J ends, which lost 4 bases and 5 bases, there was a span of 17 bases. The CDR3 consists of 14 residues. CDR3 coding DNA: TGCAGCGTTGGGGGGGGCGACGGAGGATATGGCTACACCTTC. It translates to CSVGGGDGGYGYTF.

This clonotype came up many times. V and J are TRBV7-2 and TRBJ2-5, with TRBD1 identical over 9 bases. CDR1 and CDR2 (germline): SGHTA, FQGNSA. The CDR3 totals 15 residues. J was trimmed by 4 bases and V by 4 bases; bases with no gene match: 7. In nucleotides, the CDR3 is TGTGCCAGCAGCTCCTGGGACAGGGTAACAGAGACCCAGTACTTC. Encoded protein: CASSSWDRVTETQYF.

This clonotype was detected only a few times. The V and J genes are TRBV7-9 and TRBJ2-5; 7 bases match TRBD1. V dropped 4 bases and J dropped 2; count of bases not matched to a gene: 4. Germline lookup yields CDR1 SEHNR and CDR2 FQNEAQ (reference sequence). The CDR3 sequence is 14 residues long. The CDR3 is CASSSGQQQETQYF. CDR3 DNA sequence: TGTGCCAGCAGCTCGGGACAGCAGCAAGAGACCCAGTACTTC.

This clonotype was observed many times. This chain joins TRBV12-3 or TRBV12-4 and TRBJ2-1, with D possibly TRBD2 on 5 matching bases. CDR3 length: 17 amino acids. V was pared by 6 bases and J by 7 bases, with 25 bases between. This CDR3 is CASRGTSPDGIFNEQFF. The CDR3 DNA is TGTGCCAGCAGAGGTACAAGCCCGGACGGGATCTTTAATGAGCAGTTCTTC.

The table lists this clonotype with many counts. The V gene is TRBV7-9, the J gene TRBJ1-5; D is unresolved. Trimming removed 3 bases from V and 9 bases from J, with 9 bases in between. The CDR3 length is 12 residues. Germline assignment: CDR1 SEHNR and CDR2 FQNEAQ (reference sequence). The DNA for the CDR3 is TGTGCCAGCAGCTTCGGGTCGGCGCCCCAGCATTTT. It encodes CASSFGSAPQHF.

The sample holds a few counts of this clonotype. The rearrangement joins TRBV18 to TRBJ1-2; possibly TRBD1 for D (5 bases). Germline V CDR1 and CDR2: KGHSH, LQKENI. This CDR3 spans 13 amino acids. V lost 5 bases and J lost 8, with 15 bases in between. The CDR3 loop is CASSAVGGRGYTF. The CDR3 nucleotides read TGTGCCAGCTCAGCGGTCGGGGGTCGCGGCTACACCTTC.

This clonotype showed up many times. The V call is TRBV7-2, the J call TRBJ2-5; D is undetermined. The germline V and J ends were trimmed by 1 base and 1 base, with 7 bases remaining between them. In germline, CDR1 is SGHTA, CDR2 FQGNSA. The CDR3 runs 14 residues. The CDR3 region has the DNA TGTGCCAGCAGCTTAGTTTCGCCCCAAGAGACCCAGTACTTC. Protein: CASSLVSPQETQYF.

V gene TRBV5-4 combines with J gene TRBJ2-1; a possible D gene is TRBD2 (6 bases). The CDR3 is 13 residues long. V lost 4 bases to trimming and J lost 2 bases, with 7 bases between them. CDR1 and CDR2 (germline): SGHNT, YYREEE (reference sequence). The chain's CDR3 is CASSGTPYNEQFF. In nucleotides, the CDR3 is TGTGCCAGCAGCGGGACTCCCTACAATGAGCAGTTCTTC.

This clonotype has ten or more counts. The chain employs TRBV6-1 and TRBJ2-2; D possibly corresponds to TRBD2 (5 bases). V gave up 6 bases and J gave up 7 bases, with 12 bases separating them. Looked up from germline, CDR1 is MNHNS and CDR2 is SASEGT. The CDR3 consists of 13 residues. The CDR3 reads CASRARDGGELFF. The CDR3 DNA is TGTGCCAGCAGAGCGAGGGATGGCGGGGAGCTGTTTTTT.

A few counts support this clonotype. The CDR3 nucleotides read TGTGCCAGCAGTCCTAGGACAAGCTATGGCTACACCTTC. This codes for CASSPRTSYGYTF. The chain has TRBV28 and TRBJ1-2; D is possibly TRBD1 (5 bases). Germline CDR1 is MDHEN and CDR2 is SYDVKM. With 5 bases removed from V and 4 bases from J, the gap between germline ends came to 11 bases. The CDR3 consists of 13 residues.

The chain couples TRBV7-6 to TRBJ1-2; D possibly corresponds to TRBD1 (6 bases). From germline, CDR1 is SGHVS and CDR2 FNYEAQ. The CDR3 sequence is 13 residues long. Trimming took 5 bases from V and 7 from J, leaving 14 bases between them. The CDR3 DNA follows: TGTGCCAGCAGCCAACGGACAGCCGTTGGCTACACCTTC. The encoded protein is CASSQRTAVGYTF.

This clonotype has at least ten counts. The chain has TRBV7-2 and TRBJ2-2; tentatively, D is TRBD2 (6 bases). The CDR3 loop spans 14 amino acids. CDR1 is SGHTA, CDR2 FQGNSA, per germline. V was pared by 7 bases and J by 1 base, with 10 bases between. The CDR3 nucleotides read TGTGCCAGCACGGCGGGACTGAACACCGGGGAGCTGTTTTTT. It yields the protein CASTAGLNTGELFF. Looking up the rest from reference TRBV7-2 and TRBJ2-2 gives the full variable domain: GAGVSQSPSNKVTEKGKDVELRCDPISGHTALYWYRQSLGQGLEFLIYFQGNSAPDKSGLPSDRFSAERTGGSVSTLTIQRTQQEDSAVYLCASTAGLNTGELFFGEGSRLTVL.

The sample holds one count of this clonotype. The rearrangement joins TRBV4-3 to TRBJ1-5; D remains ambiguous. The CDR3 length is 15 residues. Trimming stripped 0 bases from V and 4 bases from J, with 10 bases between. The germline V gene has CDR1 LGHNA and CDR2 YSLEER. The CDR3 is CASSQDYGSNQPQHF. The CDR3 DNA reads TGCGCCAGCAGCCAAGATTACGGGTCGAATCAGCCCCAGCATTTT.

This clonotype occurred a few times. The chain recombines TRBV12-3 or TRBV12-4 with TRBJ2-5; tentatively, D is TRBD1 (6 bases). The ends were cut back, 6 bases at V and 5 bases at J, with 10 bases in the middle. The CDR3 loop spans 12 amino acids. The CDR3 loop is CASSRGSETQYF. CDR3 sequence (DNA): TGTGCCAGCAGCAGGGGTTCTGAGACCCAGTACTTC.

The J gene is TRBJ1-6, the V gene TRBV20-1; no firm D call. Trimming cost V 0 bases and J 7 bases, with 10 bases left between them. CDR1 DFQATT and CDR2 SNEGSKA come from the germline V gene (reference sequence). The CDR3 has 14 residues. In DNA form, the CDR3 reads TGCAGTGCTAGAGATGAAACAGTGAATTCACCCCTCCACTTT. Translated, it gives CSARDETVNSPLHF.

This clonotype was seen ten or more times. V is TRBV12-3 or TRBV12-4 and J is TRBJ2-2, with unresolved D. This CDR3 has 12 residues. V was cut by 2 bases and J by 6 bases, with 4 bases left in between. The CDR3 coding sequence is TGTGCCAGCAGTTTAAGCCCCGGGGAGCTGTTTTTT. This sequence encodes CASSLSPGELFF.